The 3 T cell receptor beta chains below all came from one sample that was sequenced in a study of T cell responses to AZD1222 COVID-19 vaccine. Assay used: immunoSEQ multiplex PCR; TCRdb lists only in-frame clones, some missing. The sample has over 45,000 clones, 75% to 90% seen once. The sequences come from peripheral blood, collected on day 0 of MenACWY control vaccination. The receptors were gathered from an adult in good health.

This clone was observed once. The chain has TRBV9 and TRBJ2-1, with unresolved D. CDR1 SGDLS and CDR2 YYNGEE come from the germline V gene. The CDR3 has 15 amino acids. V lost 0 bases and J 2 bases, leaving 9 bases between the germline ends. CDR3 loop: CASSVAERAYNEQFF. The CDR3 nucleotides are TGTGCCAGCAGCGTAGCTGAGCGAGCCTACAATGAGCAGTTCTTC.

CDR3: CASSYSSSGNTIYF. CDR3 nucleotides: TGTGCCAGCAGCTACAGCAGCTCTGGAAACACCATATATTTT. This sequence joins TRBV11-1 and TRBJ1-3; D not certain. Trimming cost V 4 bases and J 0 bases, with 7 bases left between them. The CDR3 is 14 residues long. The germline gives CDR1 SGHAT, CDR2 FQDESV (reference sequence).

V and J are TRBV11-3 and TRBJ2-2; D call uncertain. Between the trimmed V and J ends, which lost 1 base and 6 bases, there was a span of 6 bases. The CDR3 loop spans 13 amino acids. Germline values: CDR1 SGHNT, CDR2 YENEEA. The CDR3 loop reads CASSLARSGELFF. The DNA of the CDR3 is TGTGCCAGCAGCTTAGCGCGTTCCGGGGAGCTGTTTTTT.